The next 5 T cell receptor beta chains were all read from a single sample in a study of blood T cell repertoires in COVID-19. Here immunoSEQ multiplex PCR was the method, and the copy in TCRdb shows in-frame clones only, minus some. The sample holds under 450,000 clones, roughly 86% seen once. The sequenced sample was PBMCs or T cells enriched from blood (not recorded which). The receptors originated from a man under 40 who had recovered from COVID-19.

The chain recombines TRBV7-3 with TRBJ2-3, with D perhaps matching TRBD2 (5 bases). Germline V lookup: CDR1 SGHTA, CDR2 FQGTGA. This CDR3 has 14 amino acids. Trimming pared 5 bases from V and 2 bases from J, leaving 11 bases between. CDR3 in amino acids: CASSPGGVTDTQYF. CDR3 nucleotide sequence: TGTGCCAGCAGCCCAGGAGGAGTCACAGATACGCAGTATTTT.

This chain joins TRBV18 and TRBJ1-2; possible D gene TRBD1, 6 bases. The V gene lost 1 base and the J gene lost 6 bases, with 12 bases spanning the gap. Germline loops: CDR1 KGHSH, CDR2 LQKENI. CDR3 size: 14 residues. The CDR3 region is CASSPRGRMDGYTF. The CDR3 DNA is TGTGCCAGCTCACCACGGGGGCGCATGGATGGCTACACCTTC.

The genes are TRBV2 and TRBJ2-1; 10 bases align to TRBD1. This CDR3 has 14 residues. CDR1 is SNHLY, CDR2 FYNNEI, per germline. After removal of 6 bases from V and 7 bases from J, the junction contained 6 bases not matched to a gene. In DNA form, the CDR3 reads TGTGCCAGCAGATCCGGGACAGGGGTTAATGAGCAGTTCTTC. Amino acid sequence: CASRSGTGVNEQFF.

The rearrangement uses TRBV19 and TRBJ2-2, with D perhaps matching TRBD2 (5 bases). Per the germline V gene, CDR1 is LNHDA and CDR2 is SQIVND (reference sequence). CDR3 length: 17 amino acids. Trimming removed 4 bases from V and 2 bases from J, with 17 bases in between. CDR3 sequence: CASSSWLGRVNTGELFF. The CDR3 nucleotides read TGTGCCAGTAGTAGCTGGCTCGGGCGGGTAAACACCGGGGAGCTGTTTTTT.

Here the CDR3 DNA reads TGTGCCAGCAGCTTACAGGGGGCGTTTGGAGAGACCCAGTACTTC. Translation: CASSLQGAFGETQYF. The chain has TRBV7-9 and TRBJ2-5, with 8 bases that match TRBD1. Losses at the gene ends were 2 bases for V and 4 bases for J; bases not matched to a gene: 6. CDR1 is SEHNR and CDR2 is FQNEAQ in the germline V gene (reference sequence). The CDR3 is 15 residues long.